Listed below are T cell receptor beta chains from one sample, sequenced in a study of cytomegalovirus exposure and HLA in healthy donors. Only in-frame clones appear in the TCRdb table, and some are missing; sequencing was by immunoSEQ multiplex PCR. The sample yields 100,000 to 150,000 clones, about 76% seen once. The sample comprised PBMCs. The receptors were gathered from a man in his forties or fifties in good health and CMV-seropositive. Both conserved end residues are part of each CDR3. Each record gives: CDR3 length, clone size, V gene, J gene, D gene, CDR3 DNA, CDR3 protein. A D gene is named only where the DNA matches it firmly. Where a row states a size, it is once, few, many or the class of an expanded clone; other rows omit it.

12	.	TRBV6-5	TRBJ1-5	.	TGTGCCAGCAGTTACGACGGACGGGGGGAGCATTTT	CASSYDGRGEHF
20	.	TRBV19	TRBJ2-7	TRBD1	TGTGCCAGCCGGGACAGACCTACAATTCGGATCTCAGCGGCCTACTACGAGCAGTACTTC	CASRDRPTIRISAAYYEQYF
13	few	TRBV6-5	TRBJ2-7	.	TGTGCCAGCAGTTACCCAGGCTCCTACGAGCAGTACTTC	CASSYPGSYEQYF
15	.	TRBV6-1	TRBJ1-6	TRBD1	TGTGCCAGCTACCCCCGGACAGGGGTGAATTCACCCCTCCACTTT	CASYPRTGVNSPLHF
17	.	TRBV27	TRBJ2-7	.	TGTGCCAGCAGTTTAAGGCAGTCGGCAGCGAGCTCCTACGAGCAGTACTTC	CASSLRQSAASSYEQYF
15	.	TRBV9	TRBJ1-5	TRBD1	TGTGCCAGCAGCACATCGGGACAGGGCAATCAGCCCCAGCATTTT	CASSTSGQGNQPQHF
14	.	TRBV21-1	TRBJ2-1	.	TGTGCCGCAGGAGGGCGGGAGGGCAGCGGGGAGCAGTTCTTC	CAAGGREGSGEQFF
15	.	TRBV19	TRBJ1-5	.	TGTGCCAGTAGTCAATCGGGGGGGCTCAATCAGCCCCAGCATTTT	CASSQSGGLNQPQHF
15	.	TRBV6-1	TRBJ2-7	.	TGTGCCAGCAGTGAGTGGGGGACTGGGGCCTACGAGCAGTACTTC	CASSEWGTGAYEQYF
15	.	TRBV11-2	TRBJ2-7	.	TGTGCCAGCAGCTTCGCTTCTTCTCCAGGGTACGAGCAGTACTTC	CASSFASSPGYEQYF